Below, 13 T cell receptor beta chains from the same sample are listed, as sequenced in a study of cytomegalovirus exposure and HLA in healthy donors. The PCR made use of 60 Vbeta and 13 Jbeta primers. Generated by immunoSEQ multiplex PCR, the TCRdb table keeps only in-frame clones and is missing some. The sample has tens of thousands of clones; over 60% are singletons. The sample consisted of PBMCs. These receptors were collected from a man aged 35-49 years in good health and CMV-seronegative.

This chain links TRBV6-1 with TRBJ1-4, with D tentatively TRBD1 (5 bases). Germline assignment: CDR1 MNHNS and CDR2 SASEGT. This CDR3 comprises 13 residues. V lost 4 bases, J lost 12 bases, and 15 bases lay in between. In DNA form, the CDR3 reads TGTGCCAGCAGTGTCGGGAGCCAAGGGGAACTGTTTTTT. Translating it yields CASSVGSQGELFF.

The chain recombines TRBV19 with TRBJ2-3; 8 nucleotides line up with TRBD2. CDR1 and CDR2 (germline): LNHDA, SQIVND (reference sequence). The ends lost 4 bases at V and 2 bases at J; junction bases unmatched: 11. The CDR3 contains 17 residues. The chain's CDR3 is CASSRILAGFLTDTQYF. The CDR3 DNA sequence: TGTGCCAGTAGTAGAATCTTAGCGGGATTCCTCACAGATACGCAGTATTTT.

This chain joins TRBV19 and TRBJ2-1, with 10 bases lining up with TRBD2. CDR3 size: 14 residues. Unmatched junction bases numbered 2, after V lost 5 bases and J lost 4 bases. Germline CDR1 and CDR2: LNHDA and SQIVND (reference sequence). The CDR3 protein is CASSRAGGYNEQFF. The CDR3 bases are TGTGCCAGTAGTCGAGCGGGAGGGTACAATGAGCAGTTCTTC.

This clone appeared once. The V gene is TRBV6-5, the J gene TRBJ2-5, with 7 bases identical to TRBD1. Germline loops: CDR1 MNHEY, CDR2 SVGAGI. V was pared by 6 bases and J by 2 bases, with 9 bases of the junction left unmatched. The CDR3 covers 15 residues. CDR3 sequence: CASSPLRDSQETQYF. As DNA, the CDR3 is TGTGCCAGCAGCCCCCTCCGGGACAGTCAAGAGACCCAGTACTTC.

The V and J genes are TRBV19 and TRBJ1-5; TRBD1 aligns across 9 bases. The CDR3 has 16 residues. After removal of 6 bases from V and 0 bases from J, the junction contained 6 bases not matched to a gene. Germline CDR1 reads LNHDA; CDR2 reads SQIVND (reference sequence). In DNA form, the CDR3 reads TGTGCCAGTAGAGGGACAGGGAGAAATAGCAATCAGCCCCAGCATTTT. Encoded protein: CASRGTGRNSNQPQHF.

This clone was detected only a few times. J is TRBJ1-1 and V is TRBV19; weak D call: TRBD1 (6 bases). Trimming pared 1 base from V and 10 bases from J, leaving 13 bases between. Germline values: CDR1 LNHDA, CDR2 SQIVND (reference sequence). This CDR3 is built from 13 residues. In DNA, the CDR3 is TGTGCCAGTAGTATAGTGGGGGCGCGGGCAGCTTTCTTT. The encoded protein is CASSIVGARAAFF. Full variable domain (rest looked up from reference TRBV19 and TRBJ1-1): DGGITQSPKYLFRKEGQNVTLSCEQNLNHDAMYWYRQDPGQGLRLIYYSQIVNDFQKGDIAEGYSVSREKKESFPLTVTSAQKNPTAFYLCASSIVGARAAFFGQGTRLTVV.

V usage is TRBV18 and J usage is TRBJ1-3, with 10 bases that match TRBD1. CDR1 KGHSH and CDR2 LQKENI come from the germline V gene. After removal of 3 bases from V and 3 bases from J, the junction contained 2 bases not matched to a gene. This CDR3 spans 15 amino acids. CDR3 nucleotides: TGTGCCAGCTCACCCGGGACAGGGGTTGGAAACACCATATATTTT. Translation: CASSPGTGVGNTIYF.

The chain has TRBV28 and TRBJ2-3; D might be TRBD2 (6 bases). V lost 8 bases to trimming and J lost 2 bases, with 17 bases between them. The germline V gene encodes CDR1 MDHEN and CDR2 SYDVKM. The CDR3 spans 15 residues. CDR3 DNA: TGTGCCAGCCTGACCCAAGCGGACTACACAGATACGCAGTATTTT. Its translation is CASLTQADYTDTQYF. The whole variable domain, filled in from reference TRBV28 and TRBJ2-3, reads DVKVTQSSRYLVKRTGEKVFLECVQDMDHENMFWYRQDPGLGLRLIYFSYDVKMKEKGDIPEGYSVSREKKERFSLILESASTNQTSMYLCASLTQADYTDTQYFGPGTRLTVL.

The chain is built from TRBV9 and TRBJ2-5; perhaps TRBD2 as D (6 bases). V was cut by 4 bases and J by 1 base, with 17 bases left in between. The CDR3 has 16 residues. The germline V gene has CDR1 SGDLS and CDR2 YYNGEE. This CDR3 is CASSPGGTRSQETQYF. DNA of the CDR3: TGTGCCAGCAGCCCAGGAGGGACCAGATCCCAAGAGACCCAGTACTTC. The entire variable domain, with the rest obtained from reference TRBV9 and TRBJ2-5, is as follows: DSGVTQTPKHLITATGQRVTLRCSPRSGDLSVYWYQQSLDQGLQFLIQYYNGEERAKGNILERFSAQQFPDLHSELNLSSLELGDSALYFCASSPGGTRSQETQYFGPGTRLLVL.

The V call is TRBV28, the J call TRBJ2-3; D might be TRBD2 (6 bases). This CDR3 comprises 15 residues. Trimming shortened V by 6 bases and J by 0 bases, and 13 bases separated the two germline ends. In germline, CDR1 is MDHEN, CDR2 SYDVKM. The CDR3 loop reads CASRTSSSSTDTQYF. The CDR3 DNA reads as TGTGCCAGCAGAACTAGCTCTTCTAGCACAGATACGCAGTATTTT.

The rearrangement links TRBV30 to TRBJ2-6; 7 bases are a match to TRBD1. V dropped 3 bases and J dropped 2; count of bases not matched to a gene: 4. Germline V lookup: CDR1 GTSNPN, CDR2 SVGIG (reference sequence). The CDR3 runs 15 residues. The DNA of the CDR3 is TGTGCCTGGAGGAGAGACAGGGCTGGGGCCAACGTCCTGACTTTC. This encodes CAWRRDRAGANVLTF.

The chain links TRBV5-1 to TRBJ1-1, with D uncertain. Germline V lookup: CDR1 SGHRS, CDR2 YFSETQ. Trimming shortened V by 4 bases and J by 3 bases, and 16 bases separated the two germline ends. CDR3 length: 15 residues. This chain's CDR3 is CASSQTSLRDTEAFF. CDR3 nucleotide sequence: TGCGCCAGCAGCCAAACCAGTTTGCGGGACACTGAAGCTTTCTTT.

The V gene is TRBV7-2, the J gene TRBJ2-1; D gene ambiguous. V was shortened by 1 base and J by 0 bases, with 4 bases between the two germline ends. The CDR3 extends over 14 amino acids. The germline V gene has CDR1 SGHTA and CDR2 FQGNSA. This CDR3 is CASSLGSSYNEQFF. The CDR3 DNA reads TGTGCCAGCAGCTTAGGTAGCTCCTACAATGAGCAGTTCTTC.